This T cell receptor beta chain originates from a study of blood T cell repertoires in COVID-19. Across the study: Sample material is recorded as cDNA or gDNA derived from T cells, B-cell-depleted T cells, or PBMCs.

In the authors' workflow: Nucleated cell number was recorded as an estimate derived from reference gene primer amplification. Assay: immunoSEQ multiplex PCR; the TCRdb copy retains only in-frame clones and omits some. Clone size and V and J calls were adopted from that table, with D and trimming inferred from the DNA. The sample has some 240,000 clones, about nine tenths seen once. This CDR3 contains 16 residues. The chain combines TRBV12-2 with TRBJ1-1. TRBV12-2 corresponds to a pseudogene. Sequencing used peripheral blood. This clonotype was sampled from a man in his 60s who had recovered from COVID-19. The CDR3 protein is CASRLARIPSNTEAFF. The CDR3 DNA reads as TGTGCAAGTCGCTTAGCGCGGATCCCTTCGAACACTGAAGCTTTCTTT.